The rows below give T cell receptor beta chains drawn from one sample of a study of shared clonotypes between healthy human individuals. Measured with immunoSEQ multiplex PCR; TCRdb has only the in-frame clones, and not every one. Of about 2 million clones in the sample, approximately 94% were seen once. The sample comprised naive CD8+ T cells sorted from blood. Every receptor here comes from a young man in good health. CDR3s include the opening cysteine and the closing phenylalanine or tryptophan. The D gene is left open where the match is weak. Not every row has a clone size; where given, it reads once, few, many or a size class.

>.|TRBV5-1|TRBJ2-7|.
TGCGCCAGCAGCTCGGACAACTACGAGCAGTACTTC
CASSSDNYEQYF
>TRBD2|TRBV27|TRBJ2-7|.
TGTGCCAGCAGCCCCTCTAGCGGGACCTACGAGCAGTACTTC
CASSPSSGTYEQYF
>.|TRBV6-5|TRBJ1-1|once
TGTGCCAGCAGTTACTCAAGATGGACAAACACTGAAGCTTTCTTT
CASSYSRWTNTEAFF
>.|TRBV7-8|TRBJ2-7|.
TGTGCCAGCAGCTTGGAAGGCAGGGAAGCCTACGAGCAGTACTTC
CASSLEGREAYEQYF
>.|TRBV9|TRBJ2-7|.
TGTGCCAGCAGCGTAGGGTCAGGGCTTACCCACGAGCAGTACTTC
CASSVGSGLTHEQYF
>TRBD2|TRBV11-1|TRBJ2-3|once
TGTGCCAGCAGCTCGCCTCTTGGGCGGGGGATTACAGATACGCAGTATTTT
CASSSPLGRGITDTQYF
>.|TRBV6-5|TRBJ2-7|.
TGTGCCAGCAGTTACGGAGGACAAGCCTACGAGCAGTACTTC
CASSYGGQAYEQYF
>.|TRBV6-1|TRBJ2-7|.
TGTGCCAGCAGTGAAGGATGGACCTACGAGCAGTACTTC
CASSEGWTYEQYF
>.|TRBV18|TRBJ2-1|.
TGTGCCAGCTCACCAGGGCAGGGGTCCTACAATGAGCAGTTCTTC
CASSPGQGSYNEQFF
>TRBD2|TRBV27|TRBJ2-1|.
TGTGCCAGCAGTTTAGCTAGCGGGAGGGCCTTCGGTAATGAGCAGTTCTTC
CASSLASGRAFGNEQFF
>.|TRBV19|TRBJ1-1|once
TGTGCCAGTAGTTGGGGAACCGACAACACTGAAGCTTTCTTT
CASSWGTDNTEAFF
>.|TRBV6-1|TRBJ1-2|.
TGTGCCAGCATTCAAAGGGGTGAAGCTAATGGCTACACCTTC
CASIQRGEANGYTF
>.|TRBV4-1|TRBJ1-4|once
TGCGCCAGCAGCTCCTGGGGAGCAACTAATGAAAAACTGTTTTTT
CASSSWGATNEKLFF
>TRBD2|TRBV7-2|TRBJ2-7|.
TGTGCCAGCAGCTTAGGGAGCGGGAGCGGCTACGAGCAGTACTTC
CASSLGSGSGYEQYF
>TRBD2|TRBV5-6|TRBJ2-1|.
TGTGCCAGCAGCTTGGGACTAGCGCCCAATGAGCAGTTCTTC
CASSLGLAPNEQFF
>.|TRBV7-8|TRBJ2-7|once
TGTGCCAGCAGCTTAGAGGACATTTCCTACGAGCAGTACTTC
CASSLEDISYEQYF
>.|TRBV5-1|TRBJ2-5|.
TGCGCCAGCAGCTTGGGAACAGGGCACGAGACCCAGTACTTC
CASSLGTGHETQYF
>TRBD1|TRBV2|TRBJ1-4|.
TGTGCCAGCAGCGCAGACAGGGACTCAACTAATGAAAAACTGTTTTTT
CASSADRDSTNEKLFF
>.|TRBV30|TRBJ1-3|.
TGTGCCTGGAGTATCGGACAGAGCTCTGGAAACACCATATATTTT
CAWSIGQSSGNTIYF
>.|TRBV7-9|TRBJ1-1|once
TGTGCCAGCAGCTTAGATGCCGCTGAAGCTTTCTTT
CASSLDAAEAFF
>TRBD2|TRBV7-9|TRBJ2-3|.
TGTGCCAGCAGCCCTAGTGGTTCTAGCGGGGAGTACACAGATACGCAGTATTTT
CASSPSGSSGEYTDTQYF
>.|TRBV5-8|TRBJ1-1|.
TGTGCCAGCAGCCCGGGTTCTGAAGCTTTCTTT
CASSPGSEAFF
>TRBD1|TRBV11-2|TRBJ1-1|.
TGTGCCAGCAGCCCCCGAGGGCTACAGGGGCTGAACACTGAAGCTTTCTTT
CASSPRGLQGLNTEAFF
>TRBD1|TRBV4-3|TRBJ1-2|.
TGCGCCAGCAGCCAAGATCGAGGGGACAGCTATGGCTACACCTTC
CASSQDRGDSYGYTF
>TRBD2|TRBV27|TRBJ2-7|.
TGTGCCAGCAGCCCCGTAGCTAGCGGGACTTACGAGCAGTACTTC
CASSPVASGTYEQYF
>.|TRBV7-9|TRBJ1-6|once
TGTGCCAGCAGCTTAGGCTCAGAGAGCTCCTATAATTCACCCCTCCACTTT
CASSLGSESSYNSPLHF
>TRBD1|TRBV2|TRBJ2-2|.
TGTGCCAGCAGTACTGGGACAGTGAACACCGGGGAGCTGTTTTTT
CASSTGTVNTGELFF
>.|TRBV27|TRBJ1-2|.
TGTGCCAGCAGTTTTTTTCCGGGGGAAGGCTACACCTTC
CASSFFPGEGYTF
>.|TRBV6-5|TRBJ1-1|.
TGTGCCAGCAGCTCGGACAGCATGAACACTGAAGCTTTCTTT
CASSSDSMNTEAFF
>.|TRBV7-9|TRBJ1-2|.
TGTGCCAGCAGTTTCCCTGGCCCCCTAGAGAGTGGCTACACCTTC
CASSFPGPLESGYTF
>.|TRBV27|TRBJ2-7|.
TGTGCCAGCAGTTTAGTCGGCTCCTACGAGCAGTACTTC
CASSLVGSYEQYF
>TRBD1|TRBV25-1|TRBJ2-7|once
TGTGCCAGCAGTGAATTGGGACAGGGGGAGGATGAGCAGTACTTC
CASSELGQGEDEQYF
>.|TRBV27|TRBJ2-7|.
TGTGCCAGCAGTTTATCTGCCAGCCTCCACGAGCAGTACTTC
CASSLSASLHEQYF
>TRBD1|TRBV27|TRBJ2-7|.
TGTGCCAGCAGTTCGACAGGGGGCTCCTACGAGCAGTACTTC
CASSSTGGSYEQYF